A selection of T cell receptor beta chains follows, all from one sample in a study of blood T cell repertoires in COVID-19. Method: immunoSEQ multiplex PCR; TCRdb's copy keeps in-frame clones and lacks some. This sample has around 320,000 clones, with roughly 91% found just once. Material: PBMCs or T cells enriched from blood (not recorded which). These receptors all stem from a woman in her fifties or sixties who had been exposed to COVID-19. Each CDR3 is given with its conserved first and last residue. A D gene is named only where the DNA matches it firmly. A row's size may be missing; if present it is once, few, many or a size class.

cdr3_aa	cdr3_nt	d_call	clone_size	v_call	j_call
CASSLTSGGPSGTQYF	TGCGCCAGCAGCCTGACTAGCGGGGGACCCTCTGGGACCCAGTACTTC	TRBD2	-	TRBV4-1	TRBJ2-5
CASSPWDRAKANYGYTF	TGTGCCAGCAGTCCTTGGGACAGGGCTAAGGCTAACTATGGCTACACCTTC	TRBD1	-	TRBV6-6	TRBJ1-2
CASSRLPGGGATDEQFF	TGTGCCAGCAGCCGCCTCCCCGGCGGGGGGGCTACGGATGAGCAGTTCTTC	TRBD2	-	TRBV3-1/TRBV3-2	TRBJ2-1
CASSAAGSTDTQYF	TGCGCCAGCAGCGCCGCAGGGAGCACAGATACGCAGTATTTT	-	-	TRBV5-1	TRBJ2-3
CASSVGLANYGYTF	TGTGCCAGTAGCGTGGGCCTAGCCAACTATGGCTACACCTTC	-	-	TRBV19	TRBJ1-2
CSASSGKYEQYF	TGCAGTGCTAGTTCCGGGAAATACGAGCAGTACTTC	-	once	TRBV20-1	TRBJ2-7
CASSQEGQGDTEAFF	TGTGCCAGCAGCCAAGAAGGACAGGGGGACACTGAAGCTTTCTTT	TRBD1	-	TRBV14	TRBJ1-1
CASSQGPGIINYGYTF	TGTGCCAGCAGCCAAGGCCCCGGGATCATTAACTATGGCTACACCTTC	-	-	TRBV3-1/TRBV3-2	TRBJ1-2
CASSLGQGGYGYTF	TGTGCCAGCAGCTTAGGGCAGGGCGGCTATGGCTACACCTTC	-	-	TRBV7-2	TRBJ1-2
CASSPLGLNTGELFF	TGCGCCAGCAGCCCCCTGGGCCTCAACACCGGGGAGCTGTTTTTT	-	-	TRBV4-1	TRBJ2-2
CASSHRTSGIAYEQYF	TGTGCCAGCAGCCACCGGACTAGCGGGATAGCCTACGAGCAGTACTTC	TRBD2	-	TRBV5-5	TRBJ2-7
CASSLDLGGTEAFF	TGTGCCAGCAGCTTAGATTTGGGGGGCACTGAAGCTTTCTTT	-	-	TRBV7-9	TRBJ1-1
CASSSGHAAQETQYF	TGTGCCAGCAGTTCCGGACACGCGGCTCAAGAGACCCAGTACTTC	-	-	TRBV6-5	TRBJ2-5
CASSPRSGGASRETQYF	TGTGCCAGCAGCCCCAGGTCAGGAGGGGCTTCTCGGGAGACCCAGTACTTC	-	-	TRBV3-1/TRBV3-2	TRBJ2-5
CASSHKTGVNTEAFF	TGCGCCAGCAGCCATAAAACAGGGGTAAACACTGAAGCTTTCTTT	TRBD1	-	TRBV4-1	TRBJ1-1
CASSDPQGGEGDTQYF	TGTGCCAGCAGCGACCCGCAGGGAGGTGAGGGGGATACGCAGTATTTT	-	once	TRBV9	TRBJ2-3
CASSPRGGYGSDTQYF	TGTGCCAGCAGCCCTCGGGGGGGCTACGGGTCAGATACGCAGTATTTT	TRBD2	-	TRBV3-1/TRBV3-2	TRBJ2-3
CASSKRERNSPLHF	TGTGCCAGCAGTAAGAGAGAACGAAATTCACCCCTCCACTTT	-	-	TRBV27	TRBJ1-6
CAISGQGNEQYF	TGTGCCATCAGTGGGCAGGGGAACGAGCAGTACTTC	-	-	TRBV10-3	TRBJ2-7
CASSSGTGTHNYGYTF	TGTGCCAGCAGCTCCGGGACAGGGACCCACAACTATGGCTACACCTTC	TRBD1	-	TRBV7-2	TRBJ1-2
CASRLAGELTDTQYF	TGCGCCAGCAGGTTAGCGGGGGAACTCACAGATACGCAGTATTTT	TRBD2	-	TRBV5-1	TRBJ2-3
CASSIRDGNTIYF	TGTGCCAGTAGTATCCGGGATGGAAACACCATATATTTT	-	few	TRBV19	TRBJ1-3
CASSLDGTGGHEQYF	TGCGCCAGCAGCTTGGACGGGACAGGGGGCCACGAGCAGTACTTC	TRBD1	-	TRBV5-1	TRBJ2-7
CASRQGQATDEAFF	TGTGCAAGTCGCCAAGGACAGGCGACCGATGAAGCTTTCTTT	-	-	TRBV12-2	TRBJ1-1
CASSLSTLNTEAFF	TGTGCCAGCAGCTTATCCACACTGAACACTGAAGCTTTCTTT	-	once	TRBV7-8	TRBJ1-1
CASSTSGGPYRYEQYF	TGTGCCAGCTCGACTAGCGGGGGGCCCTACCGCTACGAGCAGTACTTC	TRBD2	-	TRBV28	TRBJ2-7